This TCR beta chain derives from a study of blood T cell repertoires in COVID-19. Trimming left V 4 bases short and J 4 bases short, with 16 bases between. From germline, CDR1 is MDHEN and CDR2 SYDVKM. This CDR3 spans 16 amino acids. The authors' processing: Amplified reference gene primers provided the basis for estimating nucleated cell counts. Assay used: immunoSEQ multiplex PCR; TCRdb lists only in-frame clones, some missing. V, J and clone size derive from that table, while D and trimming were established from the DNA sequence. The sample includes 200,000 to 250,000 clones, about four fifths of them seen just once. Participants, roughly 18 to 90 years old, spanned about 26 US areas. Which cohort a participant joined came from the clinical history participants gave.

The sequence was obtained from a woman aged 40 to 49 who had been exposed to COVID-19. The sample consisted of PBMCs or T cells enriched from blood (not recorded which). The rearrangement uses TRBV28 and TRBJ2-2; D is perhaps TRBD1 (6 bases). This chain's CDR3 is CASSSLWTEPTGELFF. The CDR3, as DNA: TGTGCCAGCAGTTCCCTGTGGACAGAACCCACCGGGGAGCTGTTTTTT.